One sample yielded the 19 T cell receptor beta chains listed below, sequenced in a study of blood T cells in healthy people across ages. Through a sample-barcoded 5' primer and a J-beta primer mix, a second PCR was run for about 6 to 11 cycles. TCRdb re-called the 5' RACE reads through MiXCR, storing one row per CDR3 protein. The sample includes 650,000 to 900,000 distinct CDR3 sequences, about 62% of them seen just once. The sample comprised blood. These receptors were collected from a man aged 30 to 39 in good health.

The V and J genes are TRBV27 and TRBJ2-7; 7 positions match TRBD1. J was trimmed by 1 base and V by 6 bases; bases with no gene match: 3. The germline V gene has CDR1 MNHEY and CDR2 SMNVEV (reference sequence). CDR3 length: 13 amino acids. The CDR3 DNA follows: TGTGCCAGCAGCGGGACAGAATCCTACGAGCAGTACTTC. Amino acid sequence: CASSGTESYEQYF.

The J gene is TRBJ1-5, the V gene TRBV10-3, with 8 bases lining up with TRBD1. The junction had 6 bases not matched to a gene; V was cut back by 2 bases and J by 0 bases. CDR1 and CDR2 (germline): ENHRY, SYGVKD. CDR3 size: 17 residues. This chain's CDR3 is CAISEPRTGISNQPQHF. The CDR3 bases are TGTGCCATCAGTGAGCCGAGGACAGGGATTAGCAATCAGCCCCAGCATTTT.

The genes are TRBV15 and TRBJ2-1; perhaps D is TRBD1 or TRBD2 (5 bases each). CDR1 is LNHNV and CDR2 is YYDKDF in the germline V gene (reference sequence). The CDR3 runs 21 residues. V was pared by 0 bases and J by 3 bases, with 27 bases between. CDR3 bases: TGTGCCACCAGCAGAGAAGGGCAGGGCGGAGGTGGACGACCCGTCTACAATGAGCAGTTCTTC. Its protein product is CATSREGQGGGGRPVYNEQFF. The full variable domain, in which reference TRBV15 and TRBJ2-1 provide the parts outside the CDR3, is DAMVIQNPRYQVTQFGKPVTLSCSQTLNHNVMYWYQQKSSQAPKLLFHYYDKDFNNEADTPDNFQSRRPNTSFCFLDIRSPGLGDTAMYLCATSREGQGGGGRPVYNEQFFGPGTRLTVL.

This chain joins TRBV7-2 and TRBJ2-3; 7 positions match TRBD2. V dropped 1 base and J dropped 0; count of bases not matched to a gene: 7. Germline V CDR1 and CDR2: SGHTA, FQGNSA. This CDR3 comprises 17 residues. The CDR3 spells CASSLVHPAGSTDTQYF. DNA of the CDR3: TGTGCCAGCAGCTTAGTGCATCCAGCGGGGAGCACAGATACGCAGTATTTT.

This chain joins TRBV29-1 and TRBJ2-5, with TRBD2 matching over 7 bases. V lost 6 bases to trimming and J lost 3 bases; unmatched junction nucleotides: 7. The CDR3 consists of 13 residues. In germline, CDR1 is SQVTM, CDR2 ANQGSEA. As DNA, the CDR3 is TGCAGCGTCCGGGGCGGGGGAGAAGAGACCCAGTACTTC. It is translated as CSVRGGGEETQYF.

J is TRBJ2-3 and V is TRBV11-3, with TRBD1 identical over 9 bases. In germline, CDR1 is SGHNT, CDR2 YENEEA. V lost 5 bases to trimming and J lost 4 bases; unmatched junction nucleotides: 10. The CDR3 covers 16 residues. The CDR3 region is CASSPRTGDGADTQYF. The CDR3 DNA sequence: TGTGCCAGCAGCCCCAGGACAGGGGATGGTGCAGATACGCAGTATTTT.

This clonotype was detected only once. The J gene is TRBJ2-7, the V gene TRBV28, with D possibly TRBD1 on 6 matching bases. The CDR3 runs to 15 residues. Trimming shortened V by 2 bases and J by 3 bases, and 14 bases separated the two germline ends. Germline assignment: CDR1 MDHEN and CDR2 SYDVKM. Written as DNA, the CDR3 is TGTGCCAGCAGTTTAGGGCCCGAGACAGGCTACGAGCAGTACTTC. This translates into CASSLGPETGYEQYF.

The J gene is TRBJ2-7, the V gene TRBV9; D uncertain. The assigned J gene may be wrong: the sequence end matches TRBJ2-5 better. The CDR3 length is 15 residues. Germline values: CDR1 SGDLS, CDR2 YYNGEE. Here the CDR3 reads CASSVATSMWETQYF. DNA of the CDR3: TGTGCCAGCAGCGTAGCTACCTCAATGTGGGAGACCCAGTACTTC.

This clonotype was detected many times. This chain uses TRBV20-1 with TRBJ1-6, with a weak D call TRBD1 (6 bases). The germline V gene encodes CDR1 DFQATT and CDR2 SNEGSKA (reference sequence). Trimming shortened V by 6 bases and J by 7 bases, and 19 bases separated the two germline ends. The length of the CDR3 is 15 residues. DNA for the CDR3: TGCAGTGCCCGGCCAGGGGCAGGGCAGAATTCACCCCTCCACTTT. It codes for CSARPGAGQNSPLHF.

CDR3 sequence: CASSLRTNRGRGFGANVLTF. CDR3 nucleotides: TGTGCCAGCAGCTTACGAACTAACAGGGGGAGGGGATTTGGGGCCAACGTCCTGACTTTC. This chain connects TRBV7-2 to TRBJ2-6; maybe TRBD1 (8 bases). CDR1 and CDR2 from the germline V gene are SGHTA and FQGNSA. With 2 bases removed from V and 3 bases from J, the gap between germline ends came to 23 bases. The CDR3 length is 20 residues.

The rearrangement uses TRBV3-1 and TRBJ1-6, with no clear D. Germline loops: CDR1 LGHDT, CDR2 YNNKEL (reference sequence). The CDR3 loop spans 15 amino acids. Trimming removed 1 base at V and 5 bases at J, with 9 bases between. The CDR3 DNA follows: TGTGCCAGCAGCCAAGGGCCCGACCATAATTCACCCCTCCACTTT. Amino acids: CASSQGPDHNSPLHF. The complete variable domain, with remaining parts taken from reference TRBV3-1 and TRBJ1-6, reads DTAVSQTPKYLVTQMGNDKSIKCEQNLGHDTMYWYKQDSKKFLKIMFSYNNKELIINETVPNRFSPKSPDKAHLNLHINSLELGDSAVYFCASSQGPDHNSPLHFGNGTRLTVT.

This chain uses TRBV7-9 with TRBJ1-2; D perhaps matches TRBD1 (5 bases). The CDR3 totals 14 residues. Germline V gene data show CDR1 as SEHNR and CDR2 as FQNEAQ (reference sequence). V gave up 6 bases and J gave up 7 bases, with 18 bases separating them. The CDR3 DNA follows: TGTGCCAGCAGTCGGGACTTACGCTGGGGTGGCTACACCTTC. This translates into CASSRDLRWGGYTF.

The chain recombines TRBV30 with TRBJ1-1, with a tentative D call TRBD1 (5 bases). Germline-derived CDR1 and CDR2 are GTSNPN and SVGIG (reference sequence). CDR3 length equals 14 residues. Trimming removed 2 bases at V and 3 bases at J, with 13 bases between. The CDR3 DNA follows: TGTGCCTGGAGTAGGCAGGGAAGGTACACTGAAGCTTTCTTT. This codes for CAWSRQGRYTEAFF.

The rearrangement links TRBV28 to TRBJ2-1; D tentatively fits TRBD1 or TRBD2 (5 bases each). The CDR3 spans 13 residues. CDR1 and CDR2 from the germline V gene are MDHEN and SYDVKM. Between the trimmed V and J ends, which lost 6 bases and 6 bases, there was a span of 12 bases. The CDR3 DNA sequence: TGTGCCAGCAGCCTCGACGGGACCAATGAGCAGTTCTTC. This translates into CASSLDGTNEQFF. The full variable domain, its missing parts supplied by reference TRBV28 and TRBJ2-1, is DVKVTQSSRYLVKRTGEKVFLECVQDMDHENMFWYRQDPGLGLRLIYFSYDVKMKEKGDIPEGYSVSREKKERFSLILESASTNQTSMYLCASSLDGTNEQFFGPGTRLTVL.

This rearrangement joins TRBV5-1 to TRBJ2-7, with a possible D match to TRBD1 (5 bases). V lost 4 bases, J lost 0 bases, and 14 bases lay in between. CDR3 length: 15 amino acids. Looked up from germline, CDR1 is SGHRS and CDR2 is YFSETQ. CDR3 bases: TGCGCCAGCAGCCTGGGGCCTCTGAGCTCCTACGAGCAGTACTTC. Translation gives CASSLGPLSSYEQYF.

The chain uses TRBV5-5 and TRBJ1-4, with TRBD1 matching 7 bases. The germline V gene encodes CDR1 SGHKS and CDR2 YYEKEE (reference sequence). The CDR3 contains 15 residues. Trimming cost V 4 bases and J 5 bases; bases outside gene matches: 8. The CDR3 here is CASSPSTGRNEKLFF. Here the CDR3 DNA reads TGTGCCAGCAGCCCCTCGACAGGGCGAAATGAAAAACTGTTTTTT.

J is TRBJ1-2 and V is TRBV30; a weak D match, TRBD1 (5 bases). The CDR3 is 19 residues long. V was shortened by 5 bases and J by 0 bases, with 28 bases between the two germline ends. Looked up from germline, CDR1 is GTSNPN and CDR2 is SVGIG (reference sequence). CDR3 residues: CAWHRRGSSGGYSNYGYTF. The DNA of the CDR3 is TGTGCCTGGCACCGGCGGGGATCCTCGGGGGGATATTCTAACTATGGCTACACCTTC.

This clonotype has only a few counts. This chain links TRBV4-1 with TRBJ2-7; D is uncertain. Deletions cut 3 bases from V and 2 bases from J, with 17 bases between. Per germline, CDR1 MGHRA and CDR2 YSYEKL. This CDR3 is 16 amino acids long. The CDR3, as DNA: TGCGCCAGCAGCCATCGACCGGCCGCGGCGACCTACGAGCAGTACTTC. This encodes CASSHRPAAATYEQYF.

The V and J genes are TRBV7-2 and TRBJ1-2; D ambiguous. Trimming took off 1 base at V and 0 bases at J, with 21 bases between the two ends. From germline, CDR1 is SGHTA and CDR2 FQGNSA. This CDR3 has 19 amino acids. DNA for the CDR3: TGTGCCAGCAGCTTAGGCGGGTCGGGCAGCATATTTCCTAACTATGGCTACACCTTC. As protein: CASSLGGSGSIFPNYGYTF.